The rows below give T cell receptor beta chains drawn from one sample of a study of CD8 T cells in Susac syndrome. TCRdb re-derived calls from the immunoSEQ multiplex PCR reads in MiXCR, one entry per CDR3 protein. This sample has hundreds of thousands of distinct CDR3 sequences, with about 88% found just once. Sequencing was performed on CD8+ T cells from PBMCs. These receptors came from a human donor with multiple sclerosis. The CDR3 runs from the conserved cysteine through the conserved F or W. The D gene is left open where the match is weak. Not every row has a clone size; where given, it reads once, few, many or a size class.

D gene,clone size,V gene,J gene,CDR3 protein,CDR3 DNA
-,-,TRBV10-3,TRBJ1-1,CAISEQGTVTEAFF,TGTGCCATCAGTGAGCAGGGGACGGTCACTGAAGCTTTCTTT
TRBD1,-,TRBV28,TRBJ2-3,CASSAGGEADTQYF,TGTGCCAGCAGTGCAGGGGGCGAGGCAGATACGCAGTATTTT
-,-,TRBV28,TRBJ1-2,CASSFGQKDGYTF,TGTGCCAGCAGTTTTGGGCAGAAGGATGGCTACACCTTC
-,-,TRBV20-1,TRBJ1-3,CSARLVNSEDLGNTIYF,TGCAGTGCTAGATTAGTTAACAGTGAGGACCTCGGAAACACCATATATTTT
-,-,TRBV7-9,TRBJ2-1,CASSSPGSNEQFF,TGTGCCAGCAGCTCCCCGGGCAGCAATGAGCAGTTCTTC
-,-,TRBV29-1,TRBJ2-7,CSVVDIIQSYEQYF,TGCAGCGTCGTGGACATAATCCAAAGTTACGAGCAGTACTTC
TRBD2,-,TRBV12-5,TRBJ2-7,CASGLLSGLAGGPGNEQYF,TGTGCTAGTGGTTTGTTATCCGGACTAGCGGGAGGGCCGGGGAACGAGCAGTACTTC
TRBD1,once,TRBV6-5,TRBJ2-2,CASSLSGGFNGELFF,TGTGCCAGCAGTCTTTCAGGGGGCTTTAACGGGGAGCTGTTTTTT
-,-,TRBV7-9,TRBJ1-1,CASGGGVNTEAFF,TGTGCCAGCGGGGGCGGAGTGAACACTGAAGCTTTCTTT
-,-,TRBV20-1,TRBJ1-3,CSARDPRSSGNTIYF,TGCAGTGCTAGAGATCCCCGAAGCTCTGGAAACACCATATATTTT
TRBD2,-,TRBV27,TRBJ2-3,CASSPGTSVSTDTQYF,TGTGCCAGCAGTCCGGGGACTAGCGTGAGCACAGATACGCAGTATTTT
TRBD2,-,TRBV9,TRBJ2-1,CASSAGTSGRNEQFF,TGTGCCAGCAGCGCCGGGACTAGCGGGAGGAATGAGCAGTTCTTC
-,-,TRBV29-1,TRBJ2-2,CSVVGRADGELFF,TGCAGCGTCGTCGGACGCGCGGACGGGGAGCTGTTTTTT
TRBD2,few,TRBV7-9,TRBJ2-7,CASSPGTSGGDAYEQYF,TGTGCCAGCAGCCCCGGGACTAGCGGGGGTGATGCCTACGAGCAGTACTTC
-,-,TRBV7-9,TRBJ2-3,CASRPWTENTDTQYF,TGTGCCAGCAGACCCTGGACAGAAAACACAGATACGCAGTATTTT
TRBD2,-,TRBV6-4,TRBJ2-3,CASSEGTSGAREQYF,TGTGCCAGCAGTGAGGGAACTAGCGGGGCTCGGGAGCAGTATTTT
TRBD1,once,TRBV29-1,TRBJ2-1,CSAWGVPGQAVGNEQFF,TGCAGCGCTTGGGGCGTACCGGGACAGGCCGTAGGCAATGAGCAGTTCTTC
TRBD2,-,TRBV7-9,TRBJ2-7,CASSLREDYEQYF,TGTGCCAGCAGCTTACGGGAGGACTACGAGCAGTACTTC
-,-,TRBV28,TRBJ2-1,CASNPLMGAHNEQFF,TGTGCCAGCAATCCCCTTATGGGCGCCCACAATGAGCAGTTCTTC
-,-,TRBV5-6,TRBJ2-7,CASSLSVGEQYF,TGTGCCAGCAGCTTGAGTGTCGGCGAGCAGTACTTC
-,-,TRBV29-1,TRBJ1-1,CSVGLGIPYTEAFF,TGCAGCGTGGGTTTGGGGATCCCCTACACTGAAGCTTTCTTT
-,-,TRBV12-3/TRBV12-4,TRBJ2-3,CASSSAPSPSSYF,TGTGCCAGCAGTTCGGCGCCGAGCCCATCTTCGTATTTT
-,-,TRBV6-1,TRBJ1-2,CASSQNLLSPGRKYGYTF,TGTGCCAGCAGTCAGAACCTCTTAAGTCCGGGACGGAAGTATGGCTACACCTTC
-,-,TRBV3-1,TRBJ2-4,CASSQVIGGVKNIQYF,TGTGCCAGCAGCCAAGTTATAGGGGGAGTCAAAAACATTCAGTACTTC
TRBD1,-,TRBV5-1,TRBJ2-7,CASSFFVSGQGLNSYEQYF,TGCGCCAGCAGCTTCTTTGTATCGGGACAGGGCCTTAACTCCTACGAGCAGTACTTC
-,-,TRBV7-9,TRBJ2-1,CASSLELVNEQFF,TGTGCCAGCAGCTTAGAGCTGGTCAATGAGCAGTTCTTC
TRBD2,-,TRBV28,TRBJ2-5,CASSFLAGGQETQYF,TGTGCCAGCAGTTTCCTAGCGGGAGGACAAGAGACCCAGTACTTC
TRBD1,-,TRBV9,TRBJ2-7,CASSVSGGLVEQYF,TGTGCCAGCAGCGTGTCAGGGGGCCTTGTCGAGCAGTACTTC
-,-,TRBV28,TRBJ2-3,CASSSGTREADTQYF,TGTGCCAGCAGTTCCGGGACCAGGGAGGCAGATACGCAGTATTTT
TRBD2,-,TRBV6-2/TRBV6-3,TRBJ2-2,CASSQRAGGPNTGELFF,TGTGCCAGCAGCCAACGAGCGGGGGGACCGAACACCGGGGAGCTGTTTTTT
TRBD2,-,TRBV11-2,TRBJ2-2,CASSLAIGLAGGPGELFF,TGTGCCAGCAGCTTAGCGATTGGACTAGCGGGAGGTCCCGGGGAGCTGTTTTTT
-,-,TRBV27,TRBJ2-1,CASSFFNEQFF,TGTGCCAGCAGTTTTTTTAATGAGCAGTTCTTC
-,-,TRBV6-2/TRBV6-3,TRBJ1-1,CASSAEGYTEAFF,TGTGCCAGCAGTGCCGAAGGGTACACTGAAGCTTTCTTT
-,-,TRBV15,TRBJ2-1,CATRILLGSHNEQFF,TGTGCCACCAGGATATTGCTGGGCTCGCACAATGAGCAGTTCTTC
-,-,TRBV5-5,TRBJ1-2,CASSLGASSGDYGYTF,TGTGCCAGCAGCCTGGGGGCCTCGTCCGGAGACTATGGCTACACCTTC
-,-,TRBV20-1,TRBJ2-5,CSARDSGEETQYF,TGCAGTGCTAGAGATAGCGGAGAAGAGACCCAGTACTTC
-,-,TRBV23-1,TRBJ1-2,CASSQSGRAYGYTF,TGCGCCAGCAGTCAATCAGGCAGGGCCTATGGCTACACCTTC
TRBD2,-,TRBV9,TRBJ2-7,CASSVAAGGPYEQYF,TGTGCCAGCAGCGTAGCGGCGGGAGGGCCCTACGAGCAGTACTTC
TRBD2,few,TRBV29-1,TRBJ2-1,CSVERASGRALYNEQFF,TGCAGCGTTGAAAGGGCTAGCGGGAGGGCCTTATACAATGAGCAGTTTTTC
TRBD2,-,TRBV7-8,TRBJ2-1,CASSAGLAGAPLNNEQFF,TGTGCCAGCAGCGCGGGACTAGCGGGGGCCCCCTTAAACAATGAGCAGTTCTTC
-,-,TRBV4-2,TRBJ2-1,CASSPSVFYNEQFF,TGTGCCAGCAGCCCGTCCGTGTTTTACAATGAGCAGTTCTTC
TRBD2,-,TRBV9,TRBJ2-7,CASSTFSVGGVEQYF,TGTGCCAGCAGCACCTTCAGCGTTGGGGGGGTCGAGCAGTACTTC
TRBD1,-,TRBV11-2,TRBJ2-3,CASSLEGGAYMDTQYF,TGTGCCAGCAGCTTAGAAGGGGGCGCCTATATGGATACGCAGTATTTT
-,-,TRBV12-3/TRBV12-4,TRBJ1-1,CASSFTPRVNTEAFF,TGTGCCAGCAGTTTCACCCCCAGGGTGAACACTGAAGCTTTCTTT
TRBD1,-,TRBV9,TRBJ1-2,CASSVTGGFGYGYTF,TGTGCCAGCAGCGTTACAGGGGGCTTTGGTTATGGCTACACCTTC
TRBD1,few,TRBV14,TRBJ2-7,CASSQGTGIYEQYF,TGTGCCAGCAGCCAAGGGACAGGGATCTACGAGCAGTACTTC
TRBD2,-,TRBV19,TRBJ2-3,CASSRLAGVGDTQYF,TGTGCCAGTAGCAGACTAGCGGGAGTAGGAGATACGCAGTATTTT
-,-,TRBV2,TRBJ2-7,CASHYDQDEQYF,TGTGCCAGCCATTATGATCAGGACGAGCAGTACTTC
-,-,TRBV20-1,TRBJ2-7,CSARDYPPVVPKGSYEQYF,TGCAGTGCTAGAGATTACCCGCCGGTGGTCCCCAAAGGGTCCTACGAGCAGTACTTC
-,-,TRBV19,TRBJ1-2,CASRGPRERGYGYTF,TGTGCCAGTAGAGGACCTAGGGAGAGAGGCTATGGCTACACCTTC
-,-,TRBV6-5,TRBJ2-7,CASSSVPGRLDYEQYF,TGTGCCAGCAGTTCAGTCCCGGGACGACTTGACTACGAGCAGTACTTC
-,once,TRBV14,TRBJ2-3,CASSQVAGADTQYF,TGTGCCAGCAGCCAAGTAGCCGGTGCAGATACGCAGTATTTT
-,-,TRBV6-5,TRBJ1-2,CASSSPGLLNYGYTF,TGTGCCAGCAGTTCCCCAGGGCTCCTTAACTATGGCTACACCTTC
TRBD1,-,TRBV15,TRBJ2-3,CATSPVRQGIESTDTQYF,TGTGCCACCAGCCCAGTTAGACAGGGAATAGAAAGCACAGATACGCAGTATTTT
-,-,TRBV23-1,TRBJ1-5,CASIHRDLGANQPQHF,TGCGCCAGCATCCACAGGGATCTAGGGGCCAATCAGCCCCAGCATTTT
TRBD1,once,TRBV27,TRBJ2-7,CASSFSTGYEQYF,TGTGCCAGCAGTTTCTCGACAGGGTACGAGCAGTACTTC